This TCR beta chain derives from a study of blood T cell repertoires in COVID-19. Measured with immunoSEQ multiplex PCR; TCRdb has only the in-frame clones, and not every one. The data show more than 250,000 clones, with around 86% seen just once and 2.1% held by the top ten. Sequenced sample: peripheral blood. The sequence was collected from a young woman who had recovered from COVID-19.

CDR3 protein: CASSESRSGSYEQYF. CDR3 DNA sequence: TGTGCCAGCAGTGAGTCGCGGAGTGGCTCCTACGAGCAGTACTTC. The J gene is TRBJ2-7, the V gene TRBV6-1; D gene unclear. V was trimmed by 3 bases and J by 0 bases, leaving 12 bases between them. The CDR3 is made up of 15 amino acids. The germline gives CDR1 MNHNS, CDR2 SASEGT.